One and the same sample provided the 8 T cell receptor beta chains below, sequenced in a study of shared clonotypes between healthy human individuals. Only in-frame clones appear in the TCRdb table, and some are missing; sequencing was by immunoSEQ multiplex PCR. The table has around 2,000,000 clones, around 96% seen once; the top ten hold roughly 1%. Naive CD8 cells comprised CD45RO-negative, CCR7-positively selected cells, excluding terminally differentiated effector memory CD45RA+ cells. Source material: naive CD8+ T cells sorted from blood. Receptors originate from a man in his late teens or twenties in good health.

To note about this clone: This sample also contains other DNA sequences that code for the same CDR3. CDR3 loop: CASSLSAGPYNEQFF. Here the CDR3 DNA reads TGCGCCAGCAGCTTGTCAGCGGGCCCCTACAATGAGCAGTTCTTC. The chain links TRBV5-1 to TRBJ2-1; tentative D call: TRBD2 (6 bases). The V end was cut by 1 base, the J end by 2 bases, with 10 bases between. There are 15 residues in the CDR3. Germline V lookup: CDR1 SGHRS, CDR2 YFSETQ.

The rearrangement joins TRBV7-9 to TRBJ2-7; D gene ambiguous. The CDR3 is 16 residues long. Germline V gene lookup returns CDR1 SEHNR and CDR2 FQNEAQ (reference sequence). V lost 6 bases, J lost 1 base, and 19 bases lay in between. DNA of the CDR3: TGTGCCAGCAGGCCGTTTGGAGTGAACCCATCCTACGAGCAGTACTTC. Residues: CASRPFGVNPSYEQYF.

The rearrangement uses TRBV19 and TRBJ2-2; D remains unclear. This CDR3 spans 14 amino acids. Trimming cost V 5 bases and J 0 bases, with 7 bases left between them. Germline loops: CDR1 LNHDA, CDR2 SQIVND (reference sequence). The CDR3 region is CASSPYANTGELFF. Here the CDR3 DNA reads TGTGCCAGTAGTCCCTATGCGAACACCGGGGAGCTGTTTTTT.

The CDR3 loop reads CASSSRGDQETQYF. The DNA of the CDR3 is TGTGCCAGCAGCTCCCGGGGGGACCAAGAGACCCAGTACTTC. The J gene is TRBJ2-5, the V gene TRBV6-5; 7 nucleotides agree with TRBD2. Germline lookup yields CDR1 MNHEY and CDR2 SVGAGI. The CDR3 length is 14 residues. The ends lost 6 bases at V and 0 bases at J; junction bases unmatched: 4.

Of note for this clone: At the DNA level, this CDR3 is encoded by other sequences in the same sample as well. This sequence joins TRBV9 and TRBJ2-7; the D is unclear. CDR1 is SGDLS and CDR2 is YYNGEE in the germline V gene. This CDR3 is 12 amino acids long. The V end was cut by 0 bases, the J end by 5 bases, with 6 bases between. Here the CDR3 reads CASSVGGDEQYF. In DNA, the CDR3 is TGTGCCAGCAGCGTAGGTGGGGACGAGCAGTACTTC.

This chain connects TRBV4-1 to TRBJ2-6; 10 bases map to TRBD1. J lost 6 bases, V lost 4 bases, and 3 bases had no gene match. The CDR3 covers 15 residues. Germline CDR1 MGHRA, CDR2 YSYEKL. This CDR3 reads CASSRDRGLANVLTF. The CDR3 region has the DNA TGCGCCAGCAGCCGGGACAGGGGTTTGGCCAACGTCCTGACTTTC.

The V and J genes are TRBV6-5 and TRBJ1-2; D remains ambiguous. Trimming cost V 5 bases and J 0 bases, with 10 bases left between them. CDR3 length: 14 amino acids. Germline V gene lookup returns CDR1 MNHEY and CDR2 SVGAGI. In DNA, the CDR3 is TGTGCCAGCAGTCCTTCGACAACTAACTATGGCTACACCTTC. Amino acid sequence: CASSPSTTNYGYTF.

This chain uses TRBV4-1 with TRBJ2-7; D gene uncertain. Germline V gene data show CDR1 as MGHRA and CDR2 as YSYEKL. V was cut by 1 base and J by 0 bases, with 10 bases left in between. CDR3 length equals 15 residues. The CDR3 DNA follows: TGCGCCAGCAGCCAAGTAACCGTAAGCTCCTACGAGCAGTACTTC. Its protein is CASSQVTVSSYEQYF.